Below are 6 T cell receptor beta chains sequenced from a single sample in a study of CD8 T cells in ankylosing spondylitis. Study-level results: Within ankylosing spondylitis blood, a TCR beta motif made up of seven to nine highly homologous variants appeared to be characteristic.

TCRdb re-derived calls from the 5' RACE reads in MiXCR, one entry per CDR3 protein. In the table there are 350,000 or so distinct CDR3 sequences, approximately 8% of which are singletons. No antigen has been identified for these receptors. The source material was blood, either unsorted or a sorted T cell fraction (not recorded which). These receptors all stem from a male donor with ankylosing spondylitis.

This clonotype was counted a few times. This could be a read error, since a much larger clone is one nucleotide away. This chain joins TRBV12-3 or TRBV12-4 and TRBJ1-2; no clear D gene. V gave up 2 bases and J gave up 3 bases, with 1 base separating them. The CDR3 contains 11 residues. CDR3 protein: CASSLHYGYTF. DNA for the CDR3: TGTGCCAGCAGTTTACACTATGGCTACACCTTC.

This clonotype came up many times. The genes are TRBV5-5 and TRBJ2-1; TRBD2 matches at 9 bases. This CDR3 has 14 residues. Trimming at V came to 7 bases and at J to 9 bases, leaving 11 bases not matched to a gene. Germline CDR1 SGHKS, CDR2 YYEKEE (reference sequence). Written as DNA, the CDR3 is TGTGCCAGCTGTCCGGGACTAGCCCCTTGTGAGCAGTTCTTC. This sequence encodes CASCPGLAPCEQFF.

This clonotype was seen a handful of times. This chain connects TRBV5-5 to TRBJ2-1; 9 positions match TRBD1. V lost 4 bases to trimming and J lost 6 bases; unmatched junction nucleotides: 8. The CDR3 loop spans 15 amino acids. Germline loops: CDR1 SGHKS, CDR2 YYEKEE (reference sequence). CDR3 protein: CASSPGTGFGNEQFF. The CDR3 DNA follows: TGTGCCAGCAGCCCCGGGACAGGGTTTGGCAATGAGCAGTTCTTC.

This clonotype was found many times. The V gene is TRBV7-8, the J gene TRBJ2-1; a possible D gene is TRBD2 (5 bases). Trimming removed 1 base from V and 4 bases from J, with 14 bases in between. The germline V gene encodes CDR1 SGHVS and CDR2 FQNEAQ. The CDR3 contains 16 residues. CDR3 in amino acids: CASSLERWNFYNEQFF. The CDR3 DNA sequence: TGTGCCAGCAGCTTAGAGCGGTGGAACTTTTACAATGAGCAGTTCTTC.

The chain employs TRBV3-1 and TRBJ2-2, with TRBD2 identical over 14 bases. The CDR3 is 15 amino acids. Losses at the gene ends were 6 bases for V and 6 bases for J; bases not matched to a gene: 3. Germline loops: CDR1 LGHDT, CDR2 YNNKEL (reference sequence). CDR3 loop: CASSQTSGRAGELFF. As DNA, the CDR3 is TGTGCCAGCAGTCAGACTAGCGGGAGGGCCGGGGAGCTGTTTTTT.

This clonotype was recorded many times. The chain couples TRBV19 to TRBJ2-1, with 9 bases identical to TRBD2. Germline lookup yields CDR1 LNHDA and CDR2 SQIVND (reference sequence). After removal of 3 bases from V and 6 bases from J, the junction contained 12 bases not matched to a gene. The CDR3 is made up of 17 amino acids. CDR3 sequence reads: CASSIIRAGGRGNEQFF. The CDR3 nucleotides read TGTGCCAGTAGTATTATCCGAGCGGGAGGTCGGGGCAATGAGCAGTTCTTC.